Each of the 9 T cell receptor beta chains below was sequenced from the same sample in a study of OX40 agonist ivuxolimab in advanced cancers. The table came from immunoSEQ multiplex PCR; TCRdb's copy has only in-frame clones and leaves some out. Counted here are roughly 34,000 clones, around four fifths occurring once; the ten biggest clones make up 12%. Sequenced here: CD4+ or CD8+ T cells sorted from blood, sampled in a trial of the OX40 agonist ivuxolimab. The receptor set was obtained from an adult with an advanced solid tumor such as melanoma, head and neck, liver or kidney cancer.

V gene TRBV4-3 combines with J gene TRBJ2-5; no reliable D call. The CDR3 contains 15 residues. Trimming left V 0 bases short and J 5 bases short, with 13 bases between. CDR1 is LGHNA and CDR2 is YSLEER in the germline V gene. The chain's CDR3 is CASSQDRDSPETQYF. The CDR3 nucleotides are TGCGCCAGCAGCCAAGATAGGGATTCCCCTGAGACCCAGTACTTC.

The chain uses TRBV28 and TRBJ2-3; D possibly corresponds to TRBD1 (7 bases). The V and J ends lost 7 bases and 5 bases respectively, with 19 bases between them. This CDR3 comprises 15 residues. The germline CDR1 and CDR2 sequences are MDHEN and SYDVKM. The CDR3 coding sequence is TGTGCCAGCACCCCAGGGGGGACCCAAAGAGATACGCAGTATTTT. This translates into CASTPGGTQRDTQYF.

Written as DNA, the CDR3 is TGTGCCAGCAGTTTATATTGGGACAGACCTAACTATGGCTACACCTTC. Its translation is CASSLYWDRPNYGYTF. The rearrangement joins TRBV28 to TRBJ1-2; 7 bases are shared with TRBD1. The germline gives CDR1 MDHEN, CDR2 SYDVKM. The CDR3 extends over 16 amino acids. J gave up 0 bases and V 1 base, and 5 bases lay outside the gene matches.

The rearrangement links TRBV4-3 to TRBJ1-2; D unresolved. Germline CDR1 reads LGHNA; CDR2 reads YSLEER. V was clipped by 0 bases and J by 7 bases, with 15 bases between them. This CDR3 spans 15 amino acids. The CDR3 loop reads CASSQDGGDWGGYTF. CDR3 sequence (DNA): TGCGCCAGCAGCCAAGATGGCGGAGATTGGGGTGGCTACACCTTC.

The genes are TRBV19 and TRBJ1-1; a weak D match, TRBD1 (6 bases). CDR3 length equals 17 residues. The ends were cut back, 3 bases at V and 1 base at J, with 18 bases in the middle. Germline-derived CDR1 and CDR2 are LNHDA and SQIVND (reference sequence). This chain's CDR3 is CASSIAGAISRNTEAFF. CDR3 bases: TGTGCCAGTAGTATTGCAGGGGCGATTTCAAGGAACACTGAAGCTTTCTTT.

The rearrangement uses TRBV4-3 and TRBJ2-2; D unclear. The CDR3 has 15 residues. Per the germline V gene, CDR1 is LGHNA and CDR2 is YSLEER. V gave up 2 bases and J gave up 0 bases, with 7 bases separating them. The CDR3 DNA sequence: TGCGCCAGCAGCCAACCCGGTTCGAACACCGGGGAGCTGTTTTTT. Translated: CASSQPGSNTGELFF.

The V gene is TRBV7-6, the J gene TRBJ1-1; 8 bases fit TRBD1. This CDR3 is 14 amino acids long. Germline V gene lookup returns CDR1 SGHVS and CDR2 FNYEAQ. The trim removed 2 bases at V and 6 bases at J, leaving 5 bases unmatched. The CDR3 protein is CASSLTGGSPEAFF. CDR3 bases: TGTGCCAGCAGCTTAACAGGGGGATCCCCTGAAGCTTTCTTT.

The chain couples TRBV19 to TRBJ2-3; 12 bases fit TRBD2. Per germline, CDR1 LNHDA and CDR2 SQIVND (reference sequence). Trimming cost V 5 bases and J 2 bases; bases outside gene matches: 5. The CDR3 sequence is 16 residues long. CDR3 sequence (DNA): TGTGCCAGTAGTTTGGGACTAGCGGGTTTCACAGATACGCAGTATTTT. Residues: CASSLGLAGFTDTQYF. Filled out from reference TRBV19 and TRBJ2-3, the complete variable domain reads DGGITQSPKYLFRKEGQNVTLSCEQNLNHDAMYWYRQDPGQGLRLIYYSQIVNDFQKGDIAEGYSVSREKKESFPLTVTSAQKNPTAFYLCASSLGLAGFTDTQYFGPGTRLTVL.

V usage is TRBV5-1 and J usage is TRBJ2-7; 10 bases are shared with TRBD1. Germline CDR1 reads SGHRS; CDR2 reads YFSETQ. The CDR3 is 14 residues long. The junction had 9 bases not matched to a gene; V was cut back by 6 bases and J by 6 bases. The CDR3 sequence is CASTPGQGVGEQYF. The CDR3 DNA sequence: TGCGCCAGCACTCCCGGACAGGGGGTTGGCGAGCAGTACTTC.